This entry concerns a single T cell receptor (beta chain). The repertoire was sequenced with immunoSEQ multiplex PCR; TCRdb's copy has only in-frame clones and lacks some. The repertoire includes 200,000 to 300,000 clones, 83% of them detected once, and more than 5.5% sits in the top ten. This specimen comes from a study of blood T cell repertoires in COVID-19. Study as a whole: Both acute and convalescent COVID-19 samples were obtained from the United States, Italy and Spain.

The CDR3 loop spans 15 amino acids. This sequence joins TRBV1 and TRBJ2-1; the DNA was not compared with TRBD2, the D call given in the table. TRBV1 is marked as a pseudogene. This TCR came from a human donor in a cohort sampled during active COVID-19. Input material: peripheral blood. CDR3 residues: CTSSQDWALANEQFF. The CDR3 DNA follows: TGCACCAGCAGCCAAGATTGGGCCCTAGCCAATGAGCAGTTCTTC.